This T cell receptor (beta chain) was identified during a study of T cell responses to AZD1222 COVID-19 vaccine. Broader study findings: White British ancestry dominated among donors, who included more females, and clonal diversity was possibly underestimated. Vaccine-associated CD4 TCRs spanned spike, dominant at 160-218 and 743-854. Spike-specific TCR breadth and depth rose after two AZD1222 doses. The peak T cell response came first, and repertoires were sampled only after it.

The CDR3 covers 16 residues. Germline V lookup: CDR1 KGHSH, CDR2 LQKENI. The V end lost 3 bases, the J end lost 5 bases, and 20 bases lay between the germline ends. As regards this clone: Its antigen is not identified.

Some clones are missing from TCRdb's copy, which holds only in-frame ones; the method was immunoSEQ multiplex PCR. The sample holds 65,000 to 75,000 clones, around 82% seen once. The clonotype was recovered from an adult who received the AZD1222 COVID-19 vaccine. The starting material was peripheral blood, obtained 28 days after the second AZD1222 dose. V and J are TRBV18 and TRBJ2-7; TRBD1 might be the D (6 bases). CDR3 nucleotides: TGTGCCAGCTCACCGGGCGAGACGACAGGACTCGACGAGCAGTACTTC. It encodes CASSPGETTGLDEQYF.